The 2 T cell receptor beta chains in this list originate from one sample, sequenced in a study of blood T cell repertoires in COVID-19. Repertoires were generated with immunoSEQ multiplex PCR, while TCRdb's copy carries only in-frame clones and drops some. The data show 55,000 to 65,000 clones, over 70% seen once. Sequences were obtained from peripheral blood. These receptors all stem from a man aged 60-69 years with acute or convalescent COVID-19.

The chain joins TRBV5-1 to TRBJ2-3, with a weak D call TRBD1 (5 bases). The germline V gene has CDR1 SGHRS and CDR2 YFSETQ. Trimming removed 1 base from V and 2 bases from J, with 26 bases in between. CDR3 size: 20 residues. The DNA of the CDR3 is TGCGCCAGCAGCTTGACCGCGACAGCAAACTTCTACAGGAACACAGATACGCAGTATTTT. Translating it yields CASSLTATANFYRNTDTQYF. The variable domain in full, completed from reference TRBV5-1 and TRBJ2-3, reads KAGVTQTPRYLIKTRGQQVTLSCSPISGHRSVSWYQQTPGQGLQFLFEYFSETQRNKGNFPGRFSGRQFSNSRSEMNVSTLELGDSALYLCASSLTATANFYRNTDTQYFGPGTRLTVL.

The J gene is TRBJ2-5, the V gene TRBV2; the D gene is possibly TRBD2 (6 bases). V was pared by 6 bases and J by 7 bases, with 9 bases between. The CDR3 length is 11 residues. Looked up from germline, CDR1 is SNHLY and CDR2 is FYNNEI. The CDR3: CASRFSGTQYF. Here the CDR3 DNA reads TGTGCCAGCAGGTTTAGCGGGACCCAGTACTTC. Full variable domain (rest looked up from reference TRBV2 and TRBJ2-5): EPEVTQTPSHQVTQMGQEVILRCVPISNHLYFYWYRQILGQKVEFLVSFYNNEISEKSEIFDDQFSVERPDGSNFTLKIRSTKLEDSAMYFCASRFSGTQYFGPGTRLLVL.